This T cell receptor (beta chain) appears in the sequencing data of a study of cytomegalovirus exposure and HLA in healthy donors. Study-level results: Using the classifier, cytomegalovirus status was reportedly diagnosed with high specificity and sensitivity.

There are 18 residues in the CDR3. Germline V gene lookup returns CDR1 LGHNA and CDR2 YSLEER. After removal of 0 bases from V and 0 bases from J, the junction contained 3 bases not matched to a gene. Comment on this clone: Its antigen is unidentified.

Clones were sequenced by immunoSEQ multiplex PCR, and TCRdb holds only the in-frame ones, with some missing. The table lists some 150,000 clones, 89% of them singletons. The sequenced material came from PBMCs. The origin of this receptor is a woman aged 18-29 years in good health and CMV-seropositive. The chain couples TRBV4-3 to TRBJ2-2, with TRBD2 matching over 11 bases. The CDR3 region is CASSQDASGGPNTGELFF. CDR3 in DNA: TGCGCCAGCAGCCAAGATGCTAGCGGGGGGCCGAACACCGGGGAGCTGTTTTTT.